One sample yielded the 8 T cell receptor beta chains listed below, sequenced in a study of identical twins. TCRdb itself ran the 5' RACE reads through MiXCR, one entry per CDR3 protein. The sample includes approximately 220,000 distinct CDR3 sequences, 7.5% of them seen just once. This sample also appeared in a second study, on yellow fever vaccine responses in identical twins.

Source material: CD8+ T cells sorted from blood. The receptors stem from a young woman in good health.

This clonotype appeared many times. This chain links TRBV12-3 or TRBV12-4 with TRBJ2-2, with TRBD2 identical over 7 bases. The CDR3 is 15 amino acids. V was clipped by 5 bases and J by 3 bases; unmatched bases: 6. The CDR3 DNA sequence: TGTGCCAGCAGTGCCTCGGGGGGATACACCGGGGAGCTGTTTTTT. It is translated as CASSASGGYTGELFF.

V is TRBV27 and J is TRBJ2-7; TRBD1 aligns across 7 bases. Trimming cost V 3 bases and J 3 bases; bases outside gene matches: 8. Germline V lookup: CDR1 MNHEY, CDR2 SMNVEV (reference sequence). The CDR3 is 15 residues long. CDR3 bases: TGTGCCAGCAGTTTGACAGGGATGGGGGTCTACGAGCAGTACGTC. Amino acids: CASSLTGMGVYEQYV.

V is TRBV24-1 and J is TRBJ2-5; perhaps TRBD1 as D (7 bases). Looked up from germline, CDR1 is KGHDR and CDR2 is SFDVKD. V gave up 9 bases and J gave up 1 base, with 20 bases separating them. The CDR3 contains 16 residues. This CDR3 is CATCPAGGTVQETQYF. The CDR3 DNA follows: TGTGCCACCTGCCCCGCCGGAGGGACAGTCCAAGAGACCCAGTACTTC.

V and J are TRBV7-9 and TRBJ1-5; no firm D call. The germline V gene encodes CDR1 SEHNR and CDR2 FQNEAQ (reference sequence). The V end was cut by 5 bases, the J end by 5 bases, with 7 bases between. The CDR3 extends over 12 amino acids. As DNA, the CDR3 is TGTGCCAGCAGCCTCGGGTATCAGCCCCAGCATTTT. Translation: CASSLGYQPQHF.

This clonotype was recorded at least ten times. The gene calls are TRBV20-1 and TRBJ2-7, with TRBD2 matching over 9 bases. V lost 3 bases to trimming and J lost 3 bases; unmatched junction nucleotides: 3. This CDR3 is built from 13 residues. Germline values: CDR1 DFQATT, CDR2 SNEGSKA (reference sequence). CDR3 nucleotides: TGCAGTGCTAGGGGCGGGAGGGACTACGAGCAGTACTTC. Translated, it gives CSARGGRDYEQYF.

This clonotype came up many times. The chain carries TRBV21-1 and TRBJ2-7; the table's D gene call, TRBD1, was not cross checked with the DNA. TRBV21-1 is a documented pseudogene. This CDR3 contains 18 residues. The CDR3 sequence: CASSKKGQKQGRIDEQYV. CDR3 bases: TGTGCCAGCAGCAAAAAGGGCCAAAAACAGGGGAGGATCGACGAGCAGTACGTC.

This clonotype was observed a few times. The rearrangement uses TRBV9 and TRBJ2-1; 7 bases line up with TRBD2. V dropped 3 bases and J dropped 2; count of bases not matched to a gene: 5. Germline V CDR1 and CDR2: SGDLS, YYNGEE. The CDR3 is 15 residues long. The CDR3 DNA sequence: TGTGCCAGCAGCGCTAGCGGACTAACCTACAATGAGCAGTTCTTC. It translates to CASSASGLTYNEQFF. Full variable domain (remainder filled in from reference TRBV9 and TRBJ2-1): DSGVTQTPKHLITATGQRVTLRCSPRSGDLSVYWYQQSLDQGLQFLIQYYNGEERAKGNILERFSAQQFPDLHSELNLSSLELGDSALYFCASSASGLTYNEQFFGPGTRLTVL.

At least ten counts were recorded for this clonotype. The chain combines TRBV29-1 with TRBJ2-6, with unresolved D. This CDR3 spans 16 amino acids. The V gene lost 3 bases and the J gene lost 0 bases, with 12 bases spanning the gap. Germline lookup yields CDR1 SQVTM and CDR2 ANQGSEA. The CDR3 DNA follows: TGCAGCGTTGAGACACAACCTCCCTCTGGGGCCAACGTCCTGACTTTC. Protein product: CSVETQPPSGANVLTF. Filled out from reference TRBV29-1 and TRBJ2-6, the complete variable domain reads SAVISQKPSRDICQRGTSLTIQCQVDSQVTMMFWYRQQPGQSLTLIATANQGSEATYESGFVIDKFPISRPNLTFSTLTVSNMSPEDSSIYLCSVETQPPSGANVLTFGAGSRLTVL.